Given below is one T cell receptor (beta chain) in context. Naive CD8 T cells were sorted, and the gate applied was CD8+CD4-CCR7+CD45RA+. These data come from a study of molecular identifiers for immune sequencing clone quantification. V lost 8 bases to trimming and J lost 3 bases; unmatched junction nucleotides: 13. CDR1 is SGHVS and CDR2 is FNYEAQ in the germline V gene. The CDR3 has 15 amino acids. Each CDR3 protein gets one entry after TCRdb re-called the PCR reads with MiXCR. The data contain approximately 100,000 distinct CDR3 sequences, roughly 38% of them seen just once; the ten biggest clones take up approximately 3.8%.

This clonotype was sampled from a human donor in good health. Some libraries in this study had Jurkat cell RNA spiked in. Input material: naive CD8+ T cells from blood, with Jurkat cell RNA spiked in. Documented subset: FACS-sorted CD8+CD4-CCR7+CD45RA+ naive T cells. The rearrangement uses TRBV7-6 and TRBJ2-7, with 7 bases identical to TRBD2. CDR3 coding DNA: TGTGCCAGCCGCCTCACCGCTAGCGGAAACTACGAGCAGTACTTC. It specifies CASRLTASGNYEQYF.